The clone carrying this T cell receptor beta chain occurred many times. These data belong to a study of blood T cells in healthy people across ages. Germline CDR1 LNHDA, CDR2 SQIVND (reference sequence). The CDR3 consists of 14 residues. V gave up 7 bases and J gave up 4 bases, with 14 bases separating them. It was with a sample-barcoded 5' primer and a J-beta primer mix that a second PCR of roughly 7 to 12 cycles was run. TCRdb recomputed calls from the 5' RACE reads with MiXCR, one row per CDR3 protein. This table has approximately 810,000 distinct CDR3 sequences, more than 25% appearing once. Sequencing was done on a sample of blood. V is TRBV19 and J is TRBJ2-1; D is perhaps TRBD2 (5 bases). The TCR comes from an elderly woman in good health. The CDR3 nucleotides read TGTGCCAGTACTTCTCCCGGGATGTACAATGAGCAGTTCTTC. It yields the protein CASTSPGMYNEQFF.